Listed here are 2 T cell receptor gamma chains from one sample, sequenced in a study of γδ T cells in repeated Plasmodium falciparum infection. TCRdb redid clone calling on the multiplex PCR reads using CATT. The sample lists roughly 15,000 gamma-chain clones; around 1.6% were seen once. Gammadelta T cells were flow-sorted from PBMC into Vgamma9/Vdelta2+ and Vdelta2-negative populations for bulk analysis. Input material: gamma-delta T cells from blood. These receptors were taken from a pool of human donors (malaria-infected and uninfected, not separated).

This clone has only a few counts. The TCRdb protein comes from a much larger clone and disagrees with this DNA's translation at residue 6, likely due to a read error; the protein given here is derived from the DNA. J is TRGJ1 or TRGJ2 and V is TRGV9. The J gene, absent from TCRdb, was called here by matching the DNA to germline. Germline-derived CDR1 and CDR2 are GITISATS and ISYDGTV (reference sequence). Trimming cost V 2 bases and J 11 bases; bases outside gene matches: 6. The CDR3 is 11 residues long. The CDR3 DNA sequence: TGTGCCTTGTGGGAGGCTAGAGAGAAACTCTTT. It codes for CALWEAREKLF.

There are a few counts of this clone. One base separates it from a far larger clone, so it is likely a read error. The same CDR3 also results from other DNA sequences found in this sample. This sequence joins TRGV5 and TRGJ1 or TRGJ2. The J gene was missing in TCRdb and was found by matching the end of the DNA to germline. Germline CDR1 and CDR2: VINAFY and YDVSNSKD. This CDR3 is 12 amino acids long. The CDR3, as DNA: TGTGCTACCTGGGACATCGACTATAAGAAACTCTTT. Encoded protein: CATWDIDYKKLF.